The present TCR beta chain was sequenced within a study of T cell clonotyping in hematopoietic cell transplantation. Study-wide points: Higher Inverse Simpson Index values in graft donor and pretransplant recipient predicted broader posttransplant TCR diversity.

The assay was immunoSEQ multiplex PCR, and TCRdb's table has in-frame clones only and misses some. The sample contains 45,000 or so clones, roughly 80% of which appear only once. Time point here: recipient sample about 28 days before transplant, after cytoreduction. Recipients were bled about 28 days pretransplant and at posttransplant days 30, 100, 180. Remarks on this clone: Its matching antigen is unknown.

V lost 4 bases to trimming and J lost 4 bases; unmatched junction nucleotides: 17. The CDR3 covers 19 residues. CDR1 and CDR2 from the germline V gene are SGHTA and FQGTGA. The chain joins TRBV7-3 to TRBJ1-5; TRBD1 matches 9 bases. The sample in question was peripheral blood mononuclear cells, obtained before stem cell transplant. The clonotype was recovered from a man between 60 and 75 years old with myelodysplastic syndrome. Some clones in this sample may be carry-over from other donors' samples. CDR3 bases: TGTGCCAGCAGCTGCCTTGGGACAGGGAAGGTGTTCGGTAATCAGCCCCAGCATTTT. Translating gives CASSCLGTGKVFGNQPQHF.